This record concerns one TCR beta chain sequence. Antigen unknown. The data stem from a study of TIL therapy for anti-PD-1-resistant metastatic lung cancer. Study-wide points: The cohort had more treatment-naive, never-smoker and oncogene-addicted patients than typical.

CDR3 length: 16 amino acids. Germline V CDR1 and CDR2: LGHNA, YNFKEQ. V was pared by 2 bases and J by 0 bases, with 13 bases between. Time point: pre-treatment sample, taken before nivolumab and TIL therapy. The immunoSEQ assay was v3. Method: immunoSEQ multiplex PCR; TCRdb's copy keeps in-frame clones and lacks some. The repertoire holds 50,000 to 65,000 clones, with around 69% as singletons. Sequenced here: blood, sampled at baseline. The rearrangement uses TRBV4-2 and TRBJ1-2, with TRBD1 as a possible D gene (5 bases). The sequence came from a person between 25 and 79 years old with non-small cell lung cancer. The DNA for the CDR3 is TGTGCCAGCAGCCAATTGGGGCAGACCACTAACTATGGCTACACCTTC. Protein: CASSQLGQTTNYGYTF.